This TCR beta chain was identified during a study of blood T cell repertoires in COVID-19. Study-level information: From the United States, Italy and Spain came samples of acute and convalescent COVID-19. Sources were T cells, B-cell-depleted T cells, or PBMCs; the material itself was cDNA or gDNA.

Original processing methods: Estimation of nucleated cell counts relied on the amplification of reference gene primers. Assay: immunoSEQ multiplex PCR; the TCRdb copy retains only in-frame clones and omits some. The DNA was the basis for D and trimming; V, J and clone size are from that table. Of 140,000 or so clones in the sample, around 89% were seen once. This clone was recorded only once. Trimming took 1 base from V and 1 from J; bases not matched to a gene: 8. CDR1 is KGHSH, CDR2 LQKENI, per germline. The CDR3 extends over 18 amino acids. The rearrangement uses TRBV18 and TRBJ2-5, with 11 bases that match TRBD2. The sample comprised peripheral blood. This sequence was found in a woman older than 75 with acute or convalescent COVID-19. The CDR3 nucleotides are TGTGCCAGCTCACCACTAGCGACCCTAGCGGGGGGCCAAGAGACCCAGTACTTC. It yields the protein CASSPLATLAGGQETQYF.